This TCR beta chain was documented in a study of cytomegalovirus exposure and HLA in healthy donors. Findings and limits, study-wide: An analysis done earlier found most TCR beta V segments productive about 90% or about 30% of the time. Later analysis associated a missense DCLRE1C variant with TCR beta V- and J-gene trimming. Rare TCR sequences dominated, though some public TCRs recurred in many donors.

The CDR3 is 13 amino acids. Germline V CDR1 and CDR2: MDHEN, SYDVKM. The V segment lost 7 bases and the J segment 5 bases; nucleotides outside the gene matches: 6. On this clone: Antigen specificity is unknown.

The PCR contained 60 Vbeta and 13 Jbeta primers. Sequenced by immunoSEQ multiplex PCR; TCRdb stores in-frame clones only, minus some. Of 150,000 to 200,000 clones listed, about four fifths are singletons. This clonotype originated in a woman between 18 and 30 years old in good health and CMV-seropositive. Sequences were obtained from PBMCs. The chain is built from TRBV28 and TRBJ2-5; TRBD2 aligns across 8 bases. CDR3 coding DNA: TGTGCCAGCACTGGCGGGGGGTCGGAGACCCAGTACTTC. Encoded protein: CASTGGGSETQYF.